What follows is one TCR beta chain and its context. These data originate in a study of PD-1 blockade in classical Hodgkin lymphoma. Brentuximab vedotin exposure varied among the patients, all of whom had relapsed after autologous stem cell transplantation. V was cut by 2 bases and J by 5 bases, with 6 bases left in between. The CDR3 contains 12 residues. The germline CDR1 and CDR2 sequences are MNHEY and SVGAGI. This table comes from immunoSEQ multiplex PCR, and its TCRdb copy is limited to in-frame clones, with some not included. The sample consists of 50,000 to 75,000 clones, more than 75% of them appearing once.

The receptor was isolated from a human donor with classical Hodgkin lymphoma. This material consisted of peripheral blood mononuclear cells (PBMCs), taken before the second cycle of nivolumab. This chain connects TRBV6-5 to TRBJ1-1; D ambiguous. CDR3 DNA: TGTGCCAGCAGTTACATCGGGACTGAAGCTTTCTTT. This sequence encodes CASSYIGTEAFF.